The sequence of this T cell receptor beta chain was determined in a study of shared clonotypes between healthy human individuals. Study-wide results and caveats: Only blood was sampled; tissue repertoires likely differ.

Researchers partitioned CD4+ cells into CD45RA+ naive and CD45RA-negative memory subsets. Produced via immunoSEQ multiplex PCR; TCRdb's table is partial and in-frame only. The table shows approximately 1.1 million clones, with around 78% occurring only once. Worth noting for this clone: Its antigen remains unidentified.

The CDR3 loop spans 18 amino acids. The V and J ends lost 4 bases and 8 bases respectively, with 29 bases between them. In germline, CDR1 is LGHNA, CDR2 YNFKEQ. The chain is built from TRBV4-2 and TRBJ1-2; TRBD1 might be the D (5 bases). The sequenced material came from memory CD4+ T cells from PBMCs. Indicated subset: CD45RA-negative fraction. The sequence was obtained from a man aged 18 to 30 in good health. Some clones in this sample may be carry-over from other donors' samples. The CDR3 protein is CASSRGDSRGAGPIGYTF. The CDR3 DNA reads TGTGCCAGCAGCCGAGGAGACAGCCGGGGCGCGGGCCCTATAGGCTACACCTTC.